The 24 T cell receptor beta chains in this list originate from one sample, sequenced in a study of read filtering for tumor transcriptome and immune sequencing. From around 0.4 ug of RNA, a library with molecular barcoded alpha/delta and beta/gamma adaptors was made. MiXCR, applied by TCRdb to the reads, yields one record per CDR3 protein. This table holds approximately 90,000 distinct CDR3 sequences, approximately 21% found once. Specimen: a population of CD138-negative cells sorted from bone marrow. The receptors here all came from a donor older than 35 with multiple myeloma.

This clonotype occurred many times. Sequence at one end of the junction differs from germline and may be a read error. V gene TRBV5-1 combines with J gene TRBJ2-2; 8 positions agree with TRBD1. The CDR3 extends over 15 amino acids. CDR1 is SGHRS, CDR2 YFSETQ, per germline. In DNA, the CDR3 is TGTGCCAGCTCACTTGGACAGGGGAACACCGGGGAGCTGTTTTTT. It is translated as CASSLGQGNTGELFF.

This clonotype was observed a handful of times. The chain employs TRBV24-1 and TRBJ2-4; TRBD2 might be the D (5 bases). This CDR3 is built from 14 residues. With 4 bases removed from V and 1 base from J, the gap between germline ends came to 7 bases. Looked up from germline, CDR1 is KGHDR and CDR2 is SFDVKD. The DNA of the CDR3 is TGTGCCACCAGTGAGAGCGGCGCCAAAAACATTCAGTACTTC. It encodes CATSESGAKNIQYF.

This clonotype was counted at least ten times. V usage is TRBV7-9 and J usage is TRBJ2-3, with 7 positions matching TRBD1. Germline V gene sequence: CDR1 SEHNR, CDR2 FQNEAQ (reference sequence). V lost 1 base to trimming and J lost 8 bases; unmatched junction nucleotides: 6. CDR3 length: 14 residues. The CDR3 reads CASSLEGAGVTQYF. The CDR3 DNA reads as TGTGCCAGCAGCTTAGAGGGGGCAGGAGTTACGCAGTATTTT.

This clonotype was counted at least ten times. V usage is TRBV4-1 and J usage is TRBJ1-1; D may be TRBD1 (6 bases). The V end was cut by 3 bases, the J end by 1 base, with 12 bases between. This CDR3 comprises 15 residues. Germline V CDR1 and CDR2: MGHRA, YSYEKL. The CDR3 bases are TGCGCCAGCAGCCAGGACTCACAGGGGAACACTGAAGCTTTCTTT. It specifies CASSQDSQGNTEAFF.

This clonotype has just a few counts. This sequence joins TRBV6-1 and TRBJ2-3, with 11 bases lining up with TRBD2. Trimming at V came to 6 bases and at J to 1 base, leaving 6 bases not matched to a gene. CDR1 is MNHNS, CDR2 SASEGT, per germline. The CDR3 contains 16 residues. CDR3 in amino acids: CASRIAGGPGTDTQYF. The DNA for the CDR3 is TGTGCCAGCAGAATAGCGGGGGGGCCTGGCACAGATACGCAGTATTTT.

About this clonotype: A single base separates this from a much larger clone, so it may be a read error. The DNA of the CDR3 is TGCGCCAGCAGCCAGACCGTGACAGCGACCTACGAGCAGTACTTC. The encoded protein is CASSQTVTATYEQYF. The rearrangement joins TRBV4-1 to TRBJ2-7; tentatively, D is TRBD1 (5 bases). The CDR3 covers 15 residues. Looked up from germline, CDR1 is MGHRA and CDR2 is YSYEKL. Trimming pared 3 bases from V and 2 bases from J, leaving 14 bases between.

This clonotype occurred a few times. One base away lies a much larger clone, so this may be a sequencing read error. The chain is built from TRBV2 and TRBJ2-1, with 9 bases matching TRBD2. Germline V CDR1 and CDR2: SNHLY, FYNNEI. This CDR3 has 16 amino acids. J lost 6 bases, V lost 8 bases, and 14 bases had no gene match. CDR3 in amino acids: CASGFSLAGEGNEQFF. The CDR3 nucleotides read TGTGCCAGCGGGTTCTCTTTAGCGGGGGAAGGCAATGAGCAGTTCTTC.

This clonotype was counted ten times or more. The chain joins TRBV28 to TRBJ2-3; no clear D. The CDR3 has 13 residues. Between the trimmed V and J ends, which lost 6 bases and 2 bases, there was a span of 9 bases. Germline CDR1 reads MDHEN; CDR2 reads SYDVKM. The CDR3 nucleotides read TGTGCCAGCAGCGGTGACTCCACAGATACGCAGTATTTT. It is translated as CASSGDSTDTQYF.

The table lists this clonotype with many counts. The V call is TRBV20-1, the J call TRBJ2-5; 7 positions match TRBD2. The CDR3 has 14 amino acids. Germline V gene sequence: CDR1 DFQATT, CDR2 SNEGSKA (reference sequence). With 6 bases clipped from V and 5 bases from J, the junction kept 12 bases outside the gene matches. CDR3 bases: TGCAGTGCCTCAATGACTAGCCTCGGCGAGACCCAGTACTTC. Protein sequence: CSASMTSLGETQYF.

This clonotype was detected a few times. This chain uses TRBV27 with TRBJ2-3; D might be TRBD2 (6 bases). V lost 6 bases and J lost 8, with 12 bases in between. The CDR3 contains 12 residues. CDR1 MNHEY and CDR2 SMNVEV come from the germline V gene (reference sequence). CDR3 sequence (DNA): TGTGCCAGCAGCGGTAGAGCGGGTACGCAGTATTTT. Translation: CASSGRAGTQYF.

This clonotype was observed at least ten times. The chain combines TRBV29-1 with TRBJ2-2; 8 nucleotides agree with TRBD1. V lost 4 bases, J lost 7 bases, and 8 bases stayed unmatched. Germline V gives CDR1 SQVTM, CDR2 ANQGSEA. The CDR3 runs 14 residues. In DNA, the CDR3 is TGCAGCGTTGCACACCGACAGGGGCACGGGGAGCTGTTTTTT. Translated: CSVAHRQGHGELFF.

This clonotype came up many times. The rearrangement joins TRBV27 to TRBJ1-1, with TRBD1 as a possible D gene (6 bases). The germline V gene has CDR1 MNHEY and CDR2 SMNVEV (reference sequence). This CDR3 has 14 amino acids. V shed 5 bases and J shed 3 bases, with 13 bases lying between them. The CDR3 loop reads CASSAKGGYTEAFF. DNA of the CDR3: TGTGCCAGCAGTGCCAAGGGGGGGTACACTGAAGCTTTCTTT.

This clonotype appeared many times. CDR3 DNA sequence: TGTGCCAGCAGCCCCCCCAAGGAGGTTGGCGGGGGGCGCACAGATACGCAGTATTTT. It translates to CASSPPKEVGGGRTDTQYF. The chain has TRBV14 and TRBJ2-3; 8 positions agree with TRBD2. The ends lost 4 bases at V and 1 base at J; junction bases unmatched: 16. CDR1 is SGHDN, CDR2 FVKESK, per germline. This CDR3 contains 19 residues.

Ten or more counts support this clonotype. The rearrangement joins TRBV28 to TRBJ2-1; 12 nucleotides match TRBD1. CDR3 length equals 14 residues. J was trimmed by 9 bases and V by 6 bases; bases with no gene match: 6. Per germline, CDR1 MDHEN and CDR2 SYDVKM. In DNA form, the CDR3 reads TGTGCCAGCAGCGGGGACAGGGGGCCGTCTGAGCAGTTCTTC. The encoded protein is CASSGDRGPSEQFF.

To note about this clonotype: One base away lies a much larger clone, so this may be a sequencing read error. The chain's CDR3 is CASSLEGGGTDTRYF. The CDR3 DNA reads TGTGCCAGCAGCTTAGAAGGCGGTGGCACAGATACGCGGTATTTT. The chain employs TRBV7-9 and TRBJ2-3, with D unresolved. CDR1 is SEHNR, CDR2 FQNEAQ, per germline (reference sequence). The CDR3 is made up of 15 amino acids.

Ten or more counts support this clonotype. The J gene is TRBJ2-2, the V gene TRBV2, with D maybe TRBD2 (7 bases). The CDR3 contains 17 residues. Germline V gene data show CDR1 as SNHLY and CDR2 as FYNNEI. The V gene lost 5 bases and the J gene lost 2 bases, with 18 bases spanning the gap. CDR3 sequence (DNA): TGTGCCAGCAGTTTGGCGGGGGCCCATTACAACACCGGGGAGCTGTTTTTT. It is translated as CASSLAGAHYNTGELFF.

With regard to this clonotype: A much larger clone lies one base from this, so it may be a read error. The chain joins TRBV29-1 to TRBJ1-1, with D uncertain. CDR1 is SQVTM, CDR2 ANQGSEA, per germline. There are 11 residues in the CDR3. The CDR3 region is CSAMMNTEALF. The CDR3 DNA reads as TGCAGCGCCATGATGAACACTGAAGCTCTCTTT.

Comment on this clonotype: This could be a read error, since a much larger clone is one nucleotide away. This chain links TRBV12-3 or TRBV12-4 with TRBJ1-5; D is unresolved. The CDR3 has 15 amino acids. DNA for the CDR3: TGTGCCAGCGGTTTATCCGGGGTCGGCAATCAGCCCCAGCATTTT. This gives the protein CASGLSGVGNQPQHF.

Ten or more counts support this clonotype. This chain links TRBV24-1 with TRBJ2-1; D tentatively fits TRBD1 or TRBD2 (5 bases each). The V end was cut by 3 bases, the J end by 0 bases, with 20 bases between. Germline CDR1 reads KGHDR; CDR2 reads SFDVKD. The CDR3 has 19 residues. The CDR3 DNA reads as TGTGCCACCAGTGATAATGTTGGGGGTGGGCTGAGCTCCTACAATGAGCAGTTCTTC. It is translated as CATSDNVGGGLSSYNEQFF.

This clonotype was picked up many times. The rearrangement uses TRBV29-1 and TRBJ1-1; D perhaps matches TRBD1 (6 bases). CDR1 and CDR2 (germline): SQVTM, ANQGSEA. CDR3 size: 16 residues. The germline V and J ends were trimmed by 8 bases and 5 bases, with 27 bases remaining between them. CDR3 in DNA: TGCAGCACGAAGGGCTCGATTGGGGGCGACGGGACTGAAGCTTTCTTT. Translating gives CSTKGSIGGDGTEAFF.

This clonotype was observed a few times. The V call is TRBV21-1, the J call TRBJ1-4; the D call TRBD1 from the table was never checked on the DNA. TRBV21-1 corresponds to a pseudogene. The CDR3 covers 14 residues. The CDR3 region is CASKVGGALEKLFF. As DNA, the CDR3 is TGTGCCAGCAAGGTCGGGGGGGCGTTGGAAAAACTGTTTTTT.

This clonotype has a count of ten or more. V is TRBV20-1 and J is TRBJ2-4; D not certain. CDR3 size: 15 residues. Trimming pared 1 base from V and 5 bases from J, leaving 15 bases between. Per the germline V gene, CDR1 is DFQATT and CDR2 is SNEGSKA (reference sequence). The CDR3 bases are TGCAGTGCTAGAGGCTCTCCTCAGGAACAAAACATTCAGTACTTC. Protein product: CSARGSPQEQNIQYF.

This clonotype came up many times. The CDR3 DNA sequence: TGTGCCAGCAGCCAGACCCTGCGGGCGAACAATGAGCAGTTCTTC. Encoded protein: CASSQTLRANNEQFF. This chain links TRBV3-1 with TRBJ2-1, with D perhaps TRBD2 (5 bases). With 3 bases removed from V and 5 bases from J, the gap between germline ends came to 14 bases. The CDR3 spans 15 residues. Germline values: CDR1 LGHDT, CDR2 YNNKEL (reference sequence).

Many counts were recorded for this clonotype. The chain joins TRBV5-1 to TRBJ2-2, with D tentatively TRBD1 (5 bases). Germline CDR1 and CDR2: SGHRS and YFSETQ. V gave up 2 bases and J gave up 6 bases, with 14 bases separating them. CDR3 length: 15 residues. The CDR3 is CASSFRQGSSGELFF. The CDR3 DNA reads as TGCGCCAGCAGCTTCCGTCAGGGAAGTTCCGGGGAGCTGTTTTTT. The full variable domain, its missing parts supplied by reference TRBV5-1 and TRBJ2-2, is KAGVTQTPRYLIKTRGQQVTLSCSPISGHRSVSWYQQTPGQGLQFLFEYFSETQRNKGNFPGRFSGRQFSNSRSEMNVSTLELGDSALYLCASSFRQGSSGELFFGEGSRLTVL.